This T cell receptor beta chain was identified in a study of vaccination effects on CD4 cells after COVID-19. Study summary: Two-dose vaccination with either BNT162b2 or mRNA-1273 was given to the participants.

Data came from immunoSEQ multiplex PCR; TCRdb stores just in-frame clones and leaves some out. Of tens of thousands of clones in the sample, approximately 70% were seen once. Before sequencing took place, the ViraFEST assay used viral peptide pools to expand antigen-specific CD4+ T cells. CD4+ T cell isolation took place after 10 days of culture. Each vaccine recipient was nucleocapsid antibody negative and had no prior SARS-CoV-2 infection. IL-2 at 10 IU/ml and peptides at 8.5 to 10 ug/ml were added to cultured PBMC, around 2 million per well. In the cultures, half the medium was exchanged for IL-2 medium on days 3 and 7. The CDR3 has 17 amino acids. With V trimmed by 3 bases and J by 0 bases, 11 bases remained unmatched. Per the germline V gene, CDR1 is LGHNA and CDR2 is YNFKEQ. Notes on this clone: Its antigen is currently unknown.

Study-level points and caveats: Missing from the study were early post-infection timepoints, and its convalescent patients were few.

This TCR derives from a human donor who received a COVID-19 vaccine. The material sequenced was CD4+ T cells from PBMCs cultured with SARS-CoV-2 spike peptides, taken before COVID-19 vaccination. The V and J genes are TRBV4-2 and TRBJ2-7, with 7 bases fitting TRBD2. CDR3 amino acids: CASSQASWGGSSYEQYF. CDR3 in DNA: TGTGCCAGCAGCCAGGCTTCGTGGGGCGGGAGCTCCTACGAGCAGTACTTC.